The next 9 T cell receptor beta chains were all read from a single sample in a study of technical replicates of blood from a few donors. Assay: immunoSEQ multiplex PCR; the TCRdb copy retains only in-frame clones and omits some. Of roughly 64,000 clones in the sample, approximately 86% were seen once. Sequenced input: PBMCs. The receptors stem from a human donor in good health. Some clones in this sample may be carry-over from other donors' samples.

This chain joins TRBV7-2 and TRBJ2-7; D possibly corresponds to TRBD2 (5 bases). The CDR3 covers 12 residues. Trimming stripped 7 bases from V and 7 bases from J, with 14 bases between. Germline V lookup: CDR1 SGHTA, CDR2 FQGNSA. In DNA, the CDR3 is TGTGCCAGCAATAACCCCGGAGGTGAGCAGTACTTC. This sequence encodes CASNNPGGEQYF.

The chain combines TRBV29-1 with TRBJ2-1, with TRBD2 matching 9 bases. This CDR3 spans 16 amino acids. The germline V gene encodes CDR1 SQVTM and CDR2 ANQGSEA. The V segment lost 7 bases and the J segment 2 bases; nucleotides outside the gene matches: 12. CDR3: CSARGASGMTYNEQFF. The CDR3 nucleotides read TGCAGCGCGAGGGGGGCTAGCGGGATGACCTACAATGAGCAGTTCTTC.

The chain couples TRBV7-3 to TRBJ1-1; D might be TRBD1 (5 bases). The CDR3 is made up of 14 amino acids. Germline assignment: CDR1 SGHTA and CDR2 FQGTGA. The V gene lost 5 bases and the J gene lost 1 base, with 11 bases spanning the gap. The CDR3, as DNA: TGTGCCAGCAGCGACCGGGGGGGGAACACTGAAGCTTTCTTT. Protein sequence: CASSDRGGNTEAFF.

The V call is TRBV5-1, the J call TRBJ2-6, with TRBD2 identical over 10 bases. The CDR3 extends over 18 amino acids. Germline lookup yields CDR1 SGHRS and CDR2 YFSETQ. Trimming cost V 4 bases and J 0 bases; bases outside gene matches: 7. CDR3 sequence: CASSPGTSASSGANVLTF. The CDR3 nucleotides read TGCGCCAGCAGCCCCGGGACTAGCGCATCCTCTGGGGCCAACGTCCTGACTTTC.

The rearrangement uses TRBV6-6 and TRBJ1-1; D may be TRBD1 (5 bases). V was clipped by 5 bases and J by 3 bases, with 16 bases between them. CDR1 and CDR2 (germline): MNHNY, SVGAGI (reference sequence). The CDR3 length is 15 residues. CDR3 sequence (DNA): TGTGCCAGCAGTCCCGGGGGAGGGGTGGACACTGAAGCTTTCTTT. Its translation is CASSPGGGVDTEAFF.

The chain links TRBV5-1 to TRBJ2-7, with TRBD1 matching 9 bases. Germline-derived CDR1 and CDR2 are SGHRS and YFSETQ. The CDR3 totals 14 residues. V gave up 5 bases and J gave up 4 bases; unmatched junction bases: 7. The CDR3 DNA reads TGCGCCAGCAGAGCCGGGACAGGGTCGTACGAGCAGTACTTC. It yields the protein CASRAGTGSYEQYF.

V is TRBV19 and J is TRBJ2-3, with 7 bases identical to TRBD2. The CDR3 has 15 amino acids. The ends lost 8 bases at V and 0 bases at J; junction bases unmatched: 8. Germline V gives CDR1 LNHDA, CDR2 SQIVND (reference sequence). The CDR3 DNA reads TGTGCCAGTGACCCTAGCGGTTTCAGCACAGATACGCAGTATTTT. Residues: CASDPSGFSTDTQYF.

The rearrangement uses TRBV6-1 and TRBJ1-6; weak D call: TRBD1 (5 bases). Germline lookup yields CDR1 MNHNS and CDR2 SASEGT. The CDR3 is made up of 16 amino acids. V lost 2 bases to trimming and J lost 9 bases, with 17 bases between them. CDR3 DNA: TGTGCCAGCAGTGAAATCCTGGACACCTTGGGTTCACCCCTCCACTTT. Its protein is CASSEILDTLGSPLHF.

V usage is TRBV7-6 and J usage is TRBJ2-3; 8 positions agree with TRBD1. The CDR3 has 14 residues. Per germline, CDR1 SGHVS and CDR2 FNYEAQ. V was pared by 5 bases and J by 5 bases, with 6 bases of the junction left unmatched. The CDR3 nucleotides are TGTGCCAGCAGCCGGACAGGGTGGAGAGATACGCAGTATTTT. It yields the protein CASSRTGWRDTQYF.